This T cell receptor (beta chain) stems from a study of tumor-infiltrating lymphocytes in primary liver carcinoma. Study information: Aged between 30 and 69 years, the patients were men and women. Sample yields, roughly 3.65 to 7.5 million productive TCRbeta reads, were similar across the tissue types.

The investigators made TCR beta cDNA from approximately 500 ng total RNA, using a constant-region primer. Investigators got TCR beta libraries out of three nested multiplex PCR rounds, done with slightly modified ARM-PCR. A C-beta reverse primer was combined with TRBV1-TRBV30 forward primers in the first two PCR rounds, and each round had approximately 10 cycles. TCRdb fed the multiplex PCR reads into MiXCR, producing one record per CDR3 protein. Here the sample spans some 110,000 distinct CDR3 sequences, roughly 85% being singletons. CDR1 SEHNR and CDR2 FQNEAQ come from the germline V gene (reference sequence). This CDR3 has 13 residues. General study findings and limits: Merely some 8-24% of top clones spanned all five tumor regions. The study found tumor-adjacent and tumor-blood pairs overlapped less than tumor region pairs.

Starting material for RNA and DNA co-extraction consisted of roughly 20-34 mg of unsorted bulk tissue. About this clonotype: Its matching antigen is unknown. At one end the junction does not follow the germline gene, possibly because of a read error.

The chain is built from TRBV7-9 and TRBJ1-1, with D perhaps TRBD1 (5 bases). Sequencing was done on a sample of liver tumor tissue from sampling region 3. Subset defined: tumor region T3, left-lateral pole. This TCR came from a man aged 35 to 55 with primary liver carcinoma and hepatitis B virus infection. CDR3 bases: TGTACCAGCATCGGGGGGGTTGAGACTGAAGCTTTCTTT. Translated, it gives CTSIGGVETEAFF.